The clone carrying this TCR beta chain turned up a few times. The antigen is unknown. CDR1 and CDR2 (germline): GTSNPN, SVGIG (reference sequence). With 0 bases removed from V and 3 bases from J, the gap between germline ends came to 13 bases. This CDR3 spans 15 amino acids. Since all of the isolated RNA was reverse transcribed, expressed TCRB transcripts were what got sequenced. Repertoires were generated with immunoSEQ multiplex PCR, while TCRdb's copy carries only in-frame clones and drops some. The top ten hold over 0.015% of the sample, which has some 290,000 clones, about 13% seen once. The sample belongs to a study of beta chain features in type 1 diabetes. Study findings and constraints: Among all four CD4+ subsets, Type 1 diabetes patients had TCRB CDR3s that were moderately but significantly shorter.

The V call is TRBV30, the J call TRBJ2-3; perhaps TRBD1 as D (6 bases). Sequencing input: naive CD4+ T cells from blood. This sequence originates from a man aged 30 to 39 with type 1 diabetes. The CDR3 loop reads CAWSVLAGVTDTQYF. The CDR3 nucleotides read TGTGCCTGGAGTGTACTCGCAGGGGTAACAGATACGCAGTATTTT.